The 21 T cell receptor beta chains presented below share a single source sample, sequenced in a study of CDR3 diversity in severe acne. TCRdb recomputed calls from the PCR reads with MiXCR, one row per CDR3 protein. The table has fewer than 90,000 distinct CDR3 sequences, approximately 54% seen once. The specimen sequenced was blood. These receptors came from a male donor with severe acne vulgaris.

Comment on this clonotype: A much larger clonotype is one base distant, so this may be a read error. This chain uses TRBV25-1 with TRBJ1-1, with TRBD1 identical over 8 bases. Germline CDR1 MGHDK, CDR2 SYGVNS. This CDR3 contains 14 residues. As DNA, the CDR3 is TGTGCCAGCAGCCCTAGACAGGGGCGAGTTGAAGCTTCCTTT. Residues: CASSPRQGRVEASF.

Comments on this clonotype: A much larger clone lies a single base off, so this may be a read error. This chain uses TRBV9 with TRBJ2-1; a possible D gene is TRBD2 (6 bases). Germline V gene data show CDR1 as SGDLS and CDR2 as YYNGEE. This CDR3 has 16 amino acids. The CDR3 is CANSVESGTLYNEQFF. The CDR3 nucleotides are TGTGCCAACAGCGTAGAATCGGGGACTCTCTACAATGAGCAGTTCTTC. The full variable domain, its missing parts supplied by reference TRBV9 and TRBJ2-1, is DSGVTQTPKHLITATGQRVTLRCSPRSGDLSVYWYQQSLDQGLQFLIQYYNGEERAKGNILERFSAQQFPDLHSELNLSSLELGDSALYFCANSVESGTLYNEQFFGPGTRLTVL.

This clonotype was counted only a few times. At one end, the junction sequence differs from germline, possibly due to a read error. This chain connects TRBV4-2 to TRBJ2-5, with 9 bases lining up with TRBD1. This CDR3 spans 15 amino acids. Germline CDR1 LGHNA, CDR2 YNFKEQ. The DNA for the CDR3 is TGTGCCAACAGCCCCCAGACAGGGGGGGGAGAGACCCAGTACTTC. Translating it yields CANSPQTGGGETQYF.

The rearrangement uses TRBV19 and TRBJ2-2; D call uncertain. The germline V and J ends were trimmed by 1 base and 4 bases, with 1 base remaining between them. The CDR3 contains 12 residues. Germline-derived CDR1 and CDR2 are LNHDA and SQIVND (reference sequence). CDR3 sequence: CASSIGTGELFF. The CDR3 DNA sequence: TGTGCCAGTAGTATAGGCACCGGGGAGCTGTTTTTT.

The chain's CDR3 is CASSYSPANSNQPQHF. The CDR3 DNA reads as TGTGCCAGTAGTTATTCCCCGGCTAATAGCAATCAGCCCCAGCATTTT. The chain recombines TRBV19 with TRBJ1-5; D ambiguous. This CDR3 contains 16 residues. Germline CDR1 reads LNHDA; CDR2 reads SQIVND (reference sequence). The ends were cut back, 5 bases at V and 0 bases at J, with 14 bases in the middle.

CDR3 in amino acids: CASSLTSGDVFF. The DNA of the CDR3 is TGTGCCAGCAGCCTGACTAGCGGGGATGTGTTCTTC. The chain links TRBV5-6 to TRBJ2-1; 11 bases are shared with TRBD2. The CDR3 has 12 amino acids. The V gene end was trimmed by 4 bases and the J gene end by 15 bases; junction bases not matched to a gene: 6. In germline, CDR1 is SGHDT, CDR2 YYEEEE.

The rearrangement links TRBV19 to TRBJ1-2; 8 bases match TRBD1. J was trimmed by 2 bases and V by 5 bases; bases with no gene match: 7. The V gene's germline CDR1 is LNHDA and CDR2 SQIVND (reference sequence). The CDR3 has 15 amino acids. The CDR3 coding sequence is TGTGCCAGTAGTGTACAGGGGGTATTCAACTATGGCTACACCTTC. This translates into CASSVQGVFNYGYTF.

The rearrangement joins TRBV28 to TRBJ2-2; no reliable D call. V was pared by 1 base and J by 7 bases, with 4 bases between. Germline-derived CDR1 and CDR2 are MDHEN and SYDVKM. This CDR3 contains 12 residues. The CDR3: CASSLYLGELFF. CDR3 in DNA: TGTGCCAGCAGTTTATACCTCGGGGAGCTGTTTTTT.

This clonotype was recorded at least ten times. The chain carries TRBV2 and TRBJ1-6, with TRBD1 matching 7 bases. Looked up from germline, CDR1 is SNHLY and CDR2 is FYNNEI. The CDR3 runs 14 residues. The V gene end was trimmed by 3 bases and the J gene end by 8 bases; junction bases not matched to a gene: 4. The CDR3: CASSELTGDSPLHF. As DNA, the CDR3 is TGTGCCAGCAGTGAGTTAACAGGGGATTCACCCCTCCACTTT.

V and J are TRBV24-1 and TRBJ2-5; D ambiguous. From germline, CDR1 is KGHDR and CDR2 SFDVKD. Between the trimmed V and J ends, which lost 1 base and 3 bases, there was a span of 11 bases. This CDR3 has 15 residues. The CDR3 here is CATSDFKAEKETQYF. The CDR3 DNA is TGTGCCACCAGTGATTTCAAGGCAGAAAAAGAGACCCAGTACTTC.

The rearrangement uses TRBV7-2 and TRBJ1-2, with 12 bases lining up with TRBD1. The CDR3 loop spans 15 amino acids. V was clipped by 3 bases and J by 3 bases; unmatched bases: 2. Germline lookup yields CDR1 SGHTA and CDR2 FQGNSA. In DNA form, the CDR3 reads TGTGCCAGCAGCTTGGGACAGGGGGCTTACTATGGCTACACCTTC. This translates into CASSLGQGAYYGYTF. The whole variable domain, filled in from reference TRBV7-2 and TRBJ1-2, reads GAGVSQSPSNKVTEKGKDVELRCDPISGHTALYWYRQSLGQGLEFLIYFQGNSAPDKSGLPSDRFSAERTGGSVSTLTIQRTQQEDSAVYLCASSLGQGAYYGYTFGSGTRLTVV.

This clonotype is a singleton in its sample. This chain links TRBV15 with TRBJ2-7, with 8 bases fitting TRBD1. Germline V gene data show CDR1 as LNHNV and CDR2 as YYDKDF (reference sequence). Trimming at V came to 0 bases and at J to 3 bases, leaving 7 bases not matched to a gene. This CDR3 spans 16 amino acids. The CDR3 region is CATSRDNGQGFYEQYF. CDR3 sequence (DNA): TGTGCCACCAGCAGAGATAACGGACAGGGCTTCTACGAGCAGTACTTC.

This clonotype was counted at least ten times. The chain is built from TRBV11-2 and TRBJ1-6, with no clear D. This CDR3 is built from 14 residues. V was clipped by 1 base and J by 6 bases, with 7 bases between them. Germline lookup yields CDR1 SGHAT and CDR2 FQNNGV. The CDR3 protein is CASSLVRLNSPLHF. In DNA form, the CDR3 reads TGTGCCAGCAGCTTAGTCAGGCTTAATTCACCCCTCCACTTT.

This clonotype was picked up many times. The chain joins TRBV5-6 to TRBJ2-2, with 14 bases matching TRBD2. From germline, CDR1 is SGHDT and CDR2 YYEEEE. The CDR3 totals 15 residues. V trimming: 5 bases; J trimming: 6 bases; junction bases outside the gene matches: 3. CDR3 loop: CASRWGLAGAGELFF. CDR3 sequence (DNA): TGTGCCAGCAGGTGGGGACTAGCGGGGGCCGGGGAGCTGTTTTTT.

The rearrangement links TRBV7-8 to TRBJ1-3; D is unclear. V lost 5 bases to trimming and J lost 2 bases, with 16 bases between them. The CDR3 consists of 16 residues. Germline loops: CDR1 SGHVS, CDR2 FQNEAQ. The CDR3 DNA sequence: TGTGCCAGCAGCCTAGGTGTATCAGGCCCTGGAAACACCATATATTTT. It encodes CASSLGVSGPGNTIYF. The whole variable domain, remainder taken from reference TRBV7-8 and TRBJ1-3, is GAGVSQSPRYKVAKRGQDVALRCDPISGHVSLFWYQQALGQGPEFLTYFQNEAQLDKSGLPSDRFFAERPEGSVSTLKIQRTQQEDSAVYLCASSLGVSGPGNTIYFGEGSWLTVV.

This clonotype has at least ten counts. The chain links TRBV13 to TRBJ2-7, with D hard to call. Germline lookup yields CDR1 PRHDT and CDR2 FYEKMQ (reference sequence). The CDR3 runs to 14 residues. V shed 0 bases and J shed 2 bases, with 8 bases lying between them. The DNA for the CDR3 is TGTGCCAGCAGCTTAGGGACGGAACCCTACGAGCAGTACTTC. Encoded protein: CASSLGTEPYEQYF.

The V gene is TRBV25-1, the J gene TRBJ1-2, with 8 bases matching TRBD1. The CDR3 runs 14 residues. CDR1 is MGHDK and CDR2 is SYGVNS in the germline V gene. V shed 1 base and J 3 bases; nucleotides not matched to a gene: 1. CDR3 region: CASSELGQDYGYTF. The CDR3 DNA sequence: TGTGCCAGCAGTGAATTGGGACAGGACTATGGCTACACCTTC.

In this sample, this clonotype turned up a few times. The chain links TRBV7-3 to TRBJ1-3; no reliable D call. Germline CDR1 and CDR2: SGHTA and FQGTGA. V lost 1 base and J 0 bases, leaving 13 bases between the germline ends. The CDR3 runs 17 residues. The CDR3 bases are TGTGCCAGCAGCTTAAAAGCCCCAAGTAACTCTGGAAACACCATATATTTT. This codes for CASSLKAPSNSGNTIYF. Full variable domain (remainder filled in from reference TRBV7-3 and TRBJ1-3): GAGVSQTPSNKVTEKGKYVELRCDPISGHTALYWYRQSLGQGPEFLIYFQGTGAADDSGLPNDRFFAVRPEGSVSTLKIQRTERGDSAVYLCASSLKAPSNSGNTIYFGEGSWLTVV.

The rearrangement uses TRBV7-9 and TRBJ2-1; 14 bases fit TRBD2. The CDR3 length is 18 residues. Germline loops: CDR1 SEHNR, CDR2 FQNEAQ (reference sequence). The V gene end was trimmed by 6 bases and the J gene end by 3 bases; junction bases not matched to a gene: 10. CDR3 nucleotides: TGTGCCAGCAGGTTGGGGGGGACTAGCGGGAGCCGCTACAATGAGCAGTTCTTC. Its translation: CASRLGGTSGSRYNEQFF.

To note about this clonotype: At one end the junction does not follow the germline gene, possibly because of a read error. The CDR3 coding sequence is TGTGCCAGCAGCCAAGTGACAGCGGGACTTTCCTACAGTGAGCAGTTCTTC. It specifies CASSQVTAGLSYSEQFF. V and J are TRBV14 and TRBJ2-1; 7 bases align to TRBD2. The CDR3 loop spans 17 amino acids. The germline gives CDR1 SGHDN, CDR2 FVKESK.

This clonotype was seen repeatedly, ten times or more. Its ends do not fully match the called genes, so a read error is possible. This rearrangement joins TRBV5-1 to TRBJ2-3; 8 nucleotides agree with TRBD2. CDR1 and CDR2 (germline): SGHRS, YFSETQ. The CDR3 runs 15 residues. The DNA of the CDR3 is TGCGCCAGCAGCTTGGGGGCGGGAGGCACATATACGCAGTATTTT. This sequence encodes CASSLGAGGTYTQYF. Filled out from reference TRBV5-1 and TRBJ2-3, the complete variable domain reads KAGVTQTPRYLIKTRGQQVTLSCSPISGHRSVSWYQQTPGQGLQFLFEYFSETQRNKGNFPGRFSGRQFSNSRSEMNVSTLELGDSALYLCASSLGAGGTYTQYFGPGTRLTVL.